This TCR beta chain was retrieved from a study of T cells in Graves' hyperthyroidism and ophthalmopathy. Study-level results: The authors' 13 V-J model separated ophthalmopathy from stable hyperthyroidism.

It was uncontrolled infection, other autoimmune disease, pregnancy or lactation that excluded patients. Amplified regions were TCR beta CDR3 sequences from RNA transcripts. When the TCR CDR3 underwent first-round RT-PCR, the HTBI primer set was used. MiXCR was run by TCRdb on the multiplex PCR reads, yielding one entry per CDR3 protein. The table includes roughly 500,000 distinct CDR3 sequences, 46% detected once. This clonotype turned up a few times. Its specificity is not known. V dropped 4 bases and J dropped 8; count of bases not matched to a gene: 6. The CDR3 contains 13 residues. Germline CDR1 and CDR2: SGHVS and FQNEAQ.

This chain joins TRBV7-8 and TRBJ1-2, with TRBD1 identical over 8 bases. Sample: peripheral blood or thyroid tissue (not recorded which). This receptor was identified in an adult woman with Graves' disease, either hyperthyroidism or ophthalmopathy (not recorded which). Written as DNA, the CDR3 is TGTGCCAGCAGCTCCCGGGACAGGAACGGCTACACCTTC. It codes for CASSSRDRNGYTF.